Shown below are 18 T cell receptor beta chains from a single sample sequenced in a study of cytotoxic CD8 clonotypes in ibrutinib-treated CLL. Only in-frame clones appear in the TCRdb table, and some are missing; sequencing was by immunoSEQ multiplex PCR. The sample records about 29,000 clones, 62% being singletons. This sample comprised PBMCs, obtained before ibrutinib treatment. These receptors were obtained from a human donor with chronic lymphocytic leukemia.

This clone was observed a single time. The chain employs TRBV6-6 and TRBJ1-2, with D unclear. This CDR3 comprises 12 residues. Germline V gene lookup returns CDR1 MNHNY and CDR2 SVGAGI (reference sequence). The V gene lost 4 bases and the J gene lost 7 bases, with 10 bases spanning the gap. The CDR3 region is CASSLSGPGYTF. CDR3 nucleotides: TGTGCCAGCAGTTTGAGTGGGCCTGGCTACACCTTC.

This clone was recorded a few times. The chain recombines TRBV4-2 with TRBJ1-5, with 7 bases matching TRBD1. CDR3 length equals 15 residues. CDR1 is LGHNA, CDR2 YNFKEQ, per germline. Losses at the gene ends were 6 bases for V and 2 bases for J; bases not matched to a gene: 7. The DNA of the CDR3 is TGTGCCAGCAGTCAAACAGGGGCTGGCAATCAGCCCCAGCATTTT. This encodes CASSQTGAGNQPQHF.

V usage is TRBV14 and J usage is TRBJ1-1; D perhaps matches TRBD1 (6 bases). Germline values: CDR1 SGHDN, CDR2 FVKESK. Trimming shortened V by 6 bases and J by 2 bases, and 13 bases separated the two germline ends. This CDR3 is 14 amino acids long. DNA of the CDR3: TGTGCCAGCAGTCTCAGGACAGCTAACACTGAAGCTTTCTTT. Translating gives CASSLRTANTEAFF. Supplemented by reference TRBV14 and TRBJ1-1, the full variable domain reads EAGVTQFPSHSVIEKGQTVTLRCDPISGHDNLYWYRRVMGKEIKFLLHFVKESKQDESGMPNNRFLAERTGGTYSTLKVQPAELEDSGVYFCASSLRTANTEAFFGQGTRLTVV.

The chain recombines TRBV19 with TRBJ2-3; a weak D match, TRBD2 (5 bases). CDR1 LNHDA and CDR2 SQIVND come from the germline V gene (reference sequence). Trimming left V 7 bases short and J 0 bases short, with 11 bases between. This CDR3 has 14 amino acids. The CDR3 here is CASNKRTSTDTQYF. The CDR3 DNA follows: TGTGCCAGTAATAAGCGGACTAGCACAGATACGCAGTATTTT.

The chain links TRBV7-3 to TRBJ2-5; 7 nucleotides line up with TRBD2. Germline V lookup: CDR1 SGHTA, CDR2 FQGTGA. The CDR3 spans 14 residues. Trimming cost V 6 bases and J 5 bases; bases outside gene matches: 9. This CDR3 is CASREPGRMETQYF. The CDR3 DNA reads as TGTGCCAGCAGGGAACCCGGGAGGATGGAGACCCAGTACTTC.

The rearrangement joins TRBV18 to TRBJ2-7; either TRBD1 or TRBD2 may supply D (5 bases each). This CDR3 comprises 13 residues. Germline CDR1 reads KGHSH; CDR2 reads LQKENI. Trimming cost V 8 bases and J 2 bases, with 13 bases left between them. CDR3 residues: CASTDVGAYEQYF. The CDR3 DNA reads as TGTGCCAGCACAGATGTGGGGGCCTACGAGCAGTACTTC.

V usage is TRBV6-5 and J usage is TRBJ2-5; D unclear. V gave up 0 bases and J gave up 5 bases, with 13 bases separating them. Per germline, CDR1 MNHEY and CDR2 SVGAGI. The CDR3 sequence is 15 residues long. The CDR3 sequence is CASSYSGSKRETQYF. The CDR3 DNA reads TGTGCCAGCAGTTACTCGGGCAGTAAACGGGAGACCCAGTACTTC.

This chain links TRBV11-3 with TRBJ2-2, with D possibly TRBD2 on 5 matching bases. CDR1 is SGHNT and CDR2 is YENEEA in the germline V gene. The ends were cut back, 2 bases at V and 7 bases at J, with 14 bases in the middle. This CDR3 is built from 15 residues. Written as DNA, the CDR3 is TGTGCCAGCAGCTTAAGGGCCGGCGGGCTCGGGGAGCTGTTTTTT. This encodes CASSLRAGGLGELFF.

This chain uses TRBV21-1 with TRBJ1-2. TRBV21-1 has pseudogene status. The CDR3 contains 13 residues. The CDR3 nucleotides read TGTGCCAGCAGTCTTGGGGGGCACTATGGCTACACCTTC. This gives the protein CASSLGGHYGYTF.

There are a few counts of this clone. V gene TRBV9 combines with J gene TRBJ2-3; no clear D gene. Trimming left V 3 bases short and J 7 bases short, with 9 bases between. Germline V CDR1 and CDR2: SGDLS, YYNGEE. The length of the CDR3 is 12 residues. The CDR3 DNA follows: TGTGCCAGCAGCGACTTTGATAATACGCAGTATTTT. This encodes CASSDFDNTQYF.

The rearrangement joins TRBV18 to TRBJ2-5; 8 bases map to TRBD1. V was clipped by 3 bases and J by 5 bases; unmatched bases: 11. This CDR3 is built from 16 residues. Germline lookup yields CDR1 KGHSH and CDR2 LQKENI. The CDR3 DNA is TGTGCCAGCTCACCTTCAAGGACAGGGCGAGGGGAGACCCAGTACTTC. Its protein is CASSPSRTGRGETQYF.

The chain is built from TRBV21-1 and TRBJ1-2; the DNA was not compared with TRBD1, the D call given in the table. TRBV21-1 constitutes a pseudogene. CDR3 size: 15 residues. The CDR3 sequence is CASRLTGTGNYGYTF. CDR3 nucleotide sequence: TGTGCCAGCAGACTCACAGGGACGGGTAACTATGGCTACACCTTC.

V is TRBV18 and J is TRBJ1-5; TRBD1 is a possible D gene (5 bases). The CDR3 consists of 15 residues. Germline V gives CDR1 KGHSH, CDR2 LQKENI. Trimming took off 5 bases at V and 2 bases at J, with 13 bases between the two ends. The CDR3 region has the DNA TGTGCCAGCTCAGCAATCAGGGTCGGCAATCAGCCCCAGCATTTT. Protein sequence: CASSAIRVGNQPQHF.

This chain uses TRBV11-3 with TRBJ2-1; either TRBD1 or TRBD2 may fit D (6 bases each). Trimming removed 5 bases from V and 4 bases from J, with 15 bases in between. This CDR3 spans 15 amino acids. Germline V gene data show CDR1 as SGHNT and CDR2 as YENEEA. The CDR3 region is CASSAPGAGYNEQFF. Written as DNA, the CDR3 is TGTGCCAGCAGCGCTCCGGGGGCGGGGTACAATGAGCAGTTCTTC.

This clone has a handful of counts. The rearrangement links TRBV6-1 to TRBJ2-7, with D tentatively TRBD1 (6 bases). Germline V lookup: CDR1 MNHNS, CDR2 SASEGT. V gave up 0 bases and J gave up 2 bases, with 11 bases separating them. The length of the CDR3 is 15 residues. The CDR3 nucleotides are TGTGCCAGCAGTGAAGCAGGCAGGGGAACCTACGAGCAGTACTTC. Translation: CASSEAGRGTYEQYF.

The V and J genes are TRBV10-2 and TRBJ2-2; the match to TRBD2 covers 11 bases. V dropped 3 bases and J dropped 0; count of bases not matched to a gene: 3. From germline, CDR1 is WSHSY and CDR2 SAAADI. CDR3 size: 17 residues. The CDR3 spells CASSDPSGRTNTGELFF. The CDR3 DNA sequence: TGCGCCAGCAGTGATCCTAGCGGGAGGACGAACACCGGGGAGCTGTTTTTT.

J is TRBJ2-2 and V is TRBV7-9; 9 bases map to TRBD1. This CDR3 has 15 amino acids. Per germline, CDR1 SEHNR and CDR2 FQNEAQ (reference sequence). The V gene end was trimmed by 4 bases and the J gene end by 4 bases; junction bases not matched to a gene: 4. DNA for the CDR3: TGTGCCAGCAGCTCGGGACAGGGAGGCACCGGGGAGCTGTTTTTT. It codes for CASSSGQGGTGELFF.

This clone was observed a single time. The rearrangement uses TRBV5-1 and TRBJ2-5, with D possibly matching TRBD2 (5 bases). The V end was cut by 4 bases, the J end by 4 bases, with 11 bases between. The CDR3 length is 13 residues. The germline gives CDR1 SGHRS, CDR2 YFSETQ. The CDR3 loop reads CASSPGESETQYF. The CDR3 DNA sequence: TGCGCCAGCAGCCCTGGGGAGTCAGAGACCCAGTACTTC.